One sample yielded the 8 T cell receptor beta chains listed below, sequenced in a study of cytotoxic CD8 clonotypes in ibrutinib-treated CLL (dated by TCRdb to 2020 to 2022). Preparation of the library involved the immunoSEQ multiplex PCR assay. Held by TCRdb, this immuneACCESS table contains in-frame sequences only and omits some clones. Under half of the omission traces to an unresolved V gene where checked; the cause of the rest is unknown. The sample yields 9,500 to 15,000 clones; around 62% were counted once. Together, the top ten hold roughly 23% of the sample. The input for sequencing was PBMCs, taken before ibrutinib treatment. The receptors come from a human donor with chronic lymphocytic leukemia.

The DNA of the CDR3 is TGTGCCAGCAGTCGACTAGCGGGGGACACAGATACGCAGTATTTT. Amino acids: CASSRLAGDTDTQYF. The chain couples TRBV5-4 to TRBJ2-3; 12 bases agree with TRBD2. Germline CDR1 is SGHNT and CDR2 is YYREEE (reference sequence). This CDR3 contains 15 residues. V gave up 5 bases and J gave up 2 bases; unmatched junction bases: 3.

The chain uses TRBV7-9 and TRBJ2-5; 9 nucleotides agree with TRBD2. The CDR3 is made up of 16 amino acids. V lost 1 base, J lost 4 bases, and 7 bases stayed unmatched. Germline V gives CDR1 SEHNR, CDR2 FQNEAQ (reference sequence). The DNA of the CDR3 is TGTGCCAGCAGCTTAGGCGGCGGGGGGGCCGGAGAGACCCAGTACTTC. Amino acids: CASSLGGGGAGETQYF.

The sample holds one count of this clone. The chain links TRBV19 to TRBJ1-2; possible D gene TRBD1, 6 bases. Trimming shortened V by 3 bases and J by 6 bases, and 14 bases separated the two germline ends. CDR1 and CDR2 from the germline V gene are LNHDA and SQIVND (reference sequence). The CDR3 runs to 14 residues. The chain's CDR3 is CASSIYQGLDGYTF. For the CDR3, the DNA is TGTGCCAGTAGTATTTATCAGGGGCTAGATGGCTACACCTTC.

J is TRBJ2-5 and V is TRBV5-1; 8 bases are a match to TRBD1. This CDR3 spans 14 amino acids. CDR1 and CDR2 from the germline V gene are SGHRS and YFSETQ. Trimming removed 3 bases from V and 7 bases from J; junction bases left unmatched: 8. CDR3 sequence reads: CASSSAGGAGTQYF. The CDR3 nucleotides read TGCGCCAGCAGCTCCGCAGGGGGCGCTGGGACCCAGTACTTC. Full variable domain (rest looked up from reference TRBV5-1 and TRBJ2-5): KAGVTQTPRYLIKTRGQQVTLSCSPISGHRSVSWYQQTPGQGLQFLFEYFSETQRNKGNFPGRFSGRQFSNSRSEMNVSTLELGDSALYLCASSSAGGAGTQYFGPGTRLLVL.

In this sample, this clone turned up once. The V call is TRBV4-1, the J call TRBJ2-7; 14 bases line up with TRBD2. The CDR3 has 17 amino acids. With 1 base clipped from V and 3 bases from J, the junction kept 5 bases outside the gene matches. Germline assignment: CDR1 MGHRA and CDR2 YSYEKL. In DNA, the CDR3 is TGCGCCAGCAGCCAAGTAGGACTAGCGGGGGGAAGCTACGAGCAGTACTTC. Translating gives CASSQVGLAGGSYEQYF.

This sequence joins TRBV4-2 and TRBJ2-6; D possibly uses TRBD1 or TRBD2 (5 bases each). V lost 0 bases to trimming and J lost 4 bases, with 10 bases between them. Germline V gives CDR1 LGHNA, CDR2 YNFKEQ. The CDR3 extends over 16 amino acids. In DNA, the CDR3 is TGTGCCAGCAGCCAAGAGGGGGTGGCAGGGGCCAACGTCCTGACTTTC. It yields the protein CASSQEGVAGANVLTF.

The genes are TRBV19 and TRBJ2-7, with D perhaps matching TRBD2 (6 bases). The CDR3 runs to 13 residues. Trimming removed 5 bases from V and 9 bases from J, with 17 bases in between. CDR1 and CDR2 from the germline V gene are LNHDA and SQIVND (reference sequence). The CDR3 is CASSAGLRLGQYF. In DNA, the CDR3 is TGTGCCAGTAGTGCGGGACTTCGTCTAGGGCAGTACTTC.

This clone was counted a few times. The chain carries TRBV11-1 and TRBJ2-1; no clear D gene. Germline V gene sequence: CDR1 SGHAT, CDR2 FQDESV (reference sequence). Trimming removed 6 bases from V and 9 bases from J, with 9 bases in between. The CDR3 is 11 amino acids. The CDR3 here is CASRLIGEQFF. For the CDR3, the DNA is TGTGCCAGCAGGCTGATTGGTGAGCAGTTCTTC.